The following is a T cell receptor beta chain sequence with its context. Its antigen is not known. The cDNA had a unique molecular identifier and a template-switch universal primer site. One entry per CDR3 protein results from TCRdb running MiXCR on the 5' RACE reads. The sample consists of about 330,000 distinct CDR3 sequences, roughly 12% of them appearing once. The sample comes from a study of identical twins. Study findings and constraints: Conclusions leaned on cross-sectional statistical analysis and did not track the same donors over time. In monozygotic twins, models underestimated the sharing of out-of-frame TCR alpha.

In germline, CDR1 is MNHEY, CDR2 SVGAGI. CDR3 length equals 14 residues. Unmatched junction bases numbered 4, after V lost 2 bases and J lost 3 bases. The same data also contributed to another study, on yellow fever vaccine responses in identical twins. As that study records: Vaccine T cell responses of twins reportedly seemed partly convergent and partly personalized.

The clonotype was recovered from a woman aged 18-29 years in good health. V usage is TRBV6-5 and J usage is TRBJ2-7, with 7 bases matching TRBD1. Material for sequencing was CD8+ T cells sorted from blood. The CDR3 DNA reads TGTGCCAGCAGTTACCGGGACAGTTACTACGAGCAGTACTTC. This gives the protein CASSYRDSYYEQYF.